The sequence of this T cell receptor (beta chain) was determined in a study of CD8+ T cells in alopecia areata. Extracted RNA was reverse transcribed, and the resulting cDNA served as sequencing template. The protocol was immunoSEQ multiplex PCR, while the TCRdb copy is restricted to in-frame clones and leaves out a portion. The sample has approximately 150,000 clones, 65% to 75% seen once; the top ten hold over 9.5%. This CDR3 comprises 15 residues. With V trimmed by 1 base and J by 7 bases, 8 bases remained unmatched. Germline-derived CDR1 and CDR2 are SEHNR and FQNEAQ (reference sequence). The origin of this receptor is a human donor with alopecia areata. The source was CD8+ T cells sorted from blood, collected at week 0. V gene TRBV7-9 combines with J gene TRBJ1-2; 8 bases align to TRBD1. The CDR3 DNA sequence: TGTGCCAGCAGCTTAGGGGGACAGGAAATCGGTGGCTACACCTTC. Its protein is CASSLGGQEIGGYTF.